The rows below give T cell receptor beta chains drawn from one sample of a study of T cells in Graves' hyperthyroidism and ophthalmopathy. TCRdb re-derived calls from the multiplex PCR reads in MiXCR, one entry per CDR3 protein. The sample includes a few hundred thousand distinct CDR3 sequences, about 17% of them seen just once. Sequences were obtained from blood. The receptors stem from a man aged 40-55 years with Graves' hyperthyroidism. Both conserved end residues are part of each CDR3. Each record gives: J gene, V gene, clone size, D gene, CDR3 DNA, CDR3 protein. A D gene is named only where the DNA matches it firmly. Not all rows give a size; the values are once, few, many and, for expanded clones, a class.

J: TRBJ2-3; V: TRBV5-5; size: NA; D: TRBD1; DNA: TGTGCCAGCAGCGGACGACAGGGATGGACGCAGTATTTT; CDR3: CASSGRQGWTQYF
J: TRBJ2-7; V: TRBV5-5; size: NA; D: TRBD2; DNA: TGTGCCAGCAGCTTGGCGCAGACTAGCATCTACGAGCAGTACTTC; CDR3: CASSLAQTSIYEQYF
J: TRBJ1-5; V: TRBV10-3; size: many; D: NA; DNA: TGTGCCATCAGTGAAGGCAGGGATCCTCAGCCCCAGCATTTT; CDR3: CAISEGRDPQPQHF
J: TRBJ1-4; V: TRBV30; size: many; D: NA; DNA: TGTGCCTGGAGTCCCGGGGTCTCCGAGACTGAAAAACTGTTTTTT; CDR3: CAWSPGVSETEKLFF
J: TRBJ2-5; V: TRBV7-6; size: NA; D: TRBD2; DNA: TGTGCCAGCAGCCCCGGACTAGCGGGGACCCAAGAGACCCAGTACTTC; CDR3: CASSPGLAGTQETQYF
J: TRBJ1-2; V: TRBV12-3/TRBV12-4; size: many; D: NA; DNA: TGTGCCAGCAGCCGGGACGGGAACTATGGCTACACCTTC; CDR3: CASSRDGNYGYTF
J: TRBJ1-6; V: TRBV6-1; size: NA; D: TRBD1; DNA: TGTGCCAGCAGTAAGGACAGGGGCACTTCACCCCTCCACTTT; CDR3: CASSKDRGTSPLHF
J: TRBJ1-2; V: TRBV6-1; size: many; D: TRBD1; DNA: TGTGCCAGCAGGGCTGACAGGGATTATGGCTACACCTTC; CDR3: CASRADRDYGYTF
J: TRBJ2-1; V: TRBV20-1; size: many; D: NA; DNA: TGCAGTGCTAGATTTAGCGGAAGCTCCTACAATGAGCAGTTCTTC; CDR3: CSARFSGSSYNEQFF
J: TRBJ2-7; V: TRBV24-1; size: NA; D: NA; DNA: TGTGCCACCAGTGATGGCGGGTCCTACGAGCAGTACTTC; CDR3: CATSDGGSYEQYF
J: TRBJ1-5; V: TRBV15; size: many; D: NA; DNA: TGTGCCACCAGCAGAGATATGGGCAGGCGAAATCAGCCCCAGCATTTT; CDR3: CATSRDMGRRNQPQHF
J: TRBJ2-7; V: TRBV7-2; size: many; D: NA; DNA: TGTGCCAGCAGGATGGGGGGCCAATCCTACGAGCAGTACTTC; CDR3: CASRMGGQSYEQYF
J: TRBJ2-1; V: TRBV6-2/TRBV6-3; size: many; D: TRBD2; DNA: TGTGCCAGCAGCCCCGGGACTAGCGGGGCAGAGCAGTTCTTC; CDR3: CASSPGTSGAEQFF
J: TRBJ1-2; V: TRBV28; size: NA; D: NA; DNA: TGTGCCAGCAAGAAAACTAACTATGGCTACACCTTC; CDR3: CASKKTNYGYTF
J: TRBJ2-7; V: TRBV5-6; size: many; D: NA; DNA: TGTGCCAGCAGCTGGGGCTACGAGCAGTACTTC; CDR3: CASSWGYEQYF
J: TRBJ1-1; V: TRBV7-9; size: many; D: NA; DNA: TGTGCCAGCAGCTTAGCCGGGACTGAAGCTTCCTTT; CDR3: CASSLAGTEASF
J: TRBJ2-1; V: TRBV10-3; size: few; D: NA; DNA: TGTGCCAGCGGTGTTCCCTCCTCCTACAATGAGCAGTTCTTC; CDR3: CASGVPSSYNEQFF
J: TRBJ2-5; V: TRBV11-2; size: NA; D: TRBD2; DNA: TGTGCCAGCAGCCCATTAGCGGGGGGGATCCAAGAGACCCAGTACTTC; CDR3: CASSPLAGGIQETQYF
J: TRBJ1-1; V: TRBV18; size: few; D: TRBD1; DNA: TGTGCCAGCTCACCGACCTCGCAGGGGGCGACGGCTGAAGCTTTCTTT; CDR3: CASSPTSQGATAEAFF
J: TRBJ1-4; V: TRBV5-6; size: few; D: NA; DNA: TGTGCCAGCAGCTTGACGGGGTTCAGTGAAAAACTGTTTTTT; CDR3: CASSLTGFSEKLFF
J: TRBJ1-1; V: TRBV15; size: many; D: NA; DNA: TGTGCCACCAGCAGAGGACGGAACACTGAAGCTTTCTTT; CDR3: CATSRGRNTEAFF
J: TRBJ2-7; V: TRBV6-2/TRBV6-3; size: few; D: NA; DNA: TGTGCCAGCAGTTACTCTCGGGGCTTGAGGGACTTGGGGGAGCAGTACTTC; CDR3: CASSYSRGLRDLGEQYF
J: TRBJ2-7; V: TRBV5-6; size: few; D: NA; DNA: TGTGCCAGCAGTCCCGATCCGGGAAACTCCTACGAGCAGTACTTC; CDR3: CASSPDPGNSYEQYF
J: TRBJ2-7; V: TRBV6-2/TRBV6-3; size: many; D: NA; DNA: TGTGCCAGCAGTTACTCAGTTGGACGGTCCTCCTACGAGCAGTACTTC; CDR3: CASSYSVGRSSYEQYF
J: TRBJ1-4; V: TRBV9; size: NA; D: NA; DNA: TGTGCCAGCAGCCCCGCGGCAGGAGCAACTAATGAAAAACTGTTTTTT; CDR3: CASSPAAGATNEKLFF
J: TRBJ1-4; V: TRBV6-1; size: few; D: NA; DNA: TGTGCCAGCAGGTCCGGGGATAGGGAAAAACTGTTTTTT; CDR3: CASRSGDREKLFF
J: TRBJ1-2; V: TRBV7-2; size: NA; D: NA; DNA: TGTGCCAGCAGCTTCAATGGGCAGATATCGTATGGCTACACCTTC; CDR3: CASSFNGQISYGYTF
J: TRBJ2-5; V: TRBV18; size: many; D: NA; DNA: TGTGCCAGCTCACCGACTAGTATTCGAGAGACCCAGTACTTC; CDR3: CASSPTSIRETQYF